These 27 T cell receptor beta chains were all obtained from the same sample, sequenced in a study of cytomegalovirus exposure and HLA in healthy donors. PCR used 60 Vbeta primers and 13 Jbeta primers. Using immunoSEQ multiplex PCR, the repertoire was profiled, and TCRdb retains in-frame clones only, with some absent. This table holds tens of thousands of clones, about 80% found once. The specimen sequenced was PBMCs. Receptors were obtained from a man aged 50-59 years in good health and CMV-seropositive.

The chain joins TRBV18 to TRBJ2-7, with D unresolved. There are 14 residues in the CDR3. Germline CDR1 KGHSH, CDR2 LQKENI. Deletions cut 5 bases from V and 0 bases from J, with 11 bases between. This CDR3 reads CASSIGAGSYEQYF. DNA for the CDR3: TGTGCCAGCTCAATAGGAGCCGGCTCCTACGAGCAGTACTTC.

This clone was seen more than once but under ten times. The chain couples TRBV2 to TRBJ2-3, with TRBD1 as a possible D gene (5 bases). The V gene's germline CDR1 is SNHLY and CDR2 FYNNEI. CDR3 length: 16 amino acids. The V end lost 3 bases, the J end lost 1 base, and 14 bases lay between the germline ends. As DNA, the CDR3 is TGTGCCAGCAGTGATGTGGCTACAGGTGGCACAGATACGCAGTATTTT. Translation gives CASSDVATGGTDTQYF.

The J gene is TRBJ1-1, the V gene TRBV7-3; 8 bases match TRBD1. Trimming took 4 bases from V and 6 from J; bases not matched to a gene: 7. The CDR3 has 14 amino acids. In germline, CDR1 is SGHTA, CDR2 FQGTGA. The CDR3 region is CASSYDRGGAEAFF. The CDR3 nucleotides read TGTGCCAGCAGCTACGACAGGGGAGGGGCTGAAGCTTTCTTT. The full variable domain, rest sourced from reference TRBV7-3 and TRBJ1-1, is GAGVSQTPSNKVTEKGKYVELRCDPISGHTALYWYRQSLGQGPEFLIYFQGTGAADDSGLPNDRFFAVRPEGSVSTLKIQRTERGDSAVYLCASSYDRGGAEAFFGQGTRLTVV.

With regard to this clone: One end of the junction does not line up with germline, which may come from a read error. This rearrangement joins TRBV18 to TRBJ1-1, with D possibly matching TRBD1 (6 bases). The germline V gene encodes CDR1 KGHSH and CDR2 LQKENI. The CDR3 is 15 amino acids. CDR3 bases: TGTGCCAGCTCGCCACCGGGGGGGGGCGACACTGAAGCTTTCTTT. It translates to CASSPPGGGDTEAFF.

The CDR3 is CSARRGGNNEQFF. DNA of the CDR3: TGCAGCGCCAGGCGGGGGGGTAACAATGAGCAGTTCTTC. The chain uses TRBV29-1 and TRBJ2-1; 9 positions match TRBD2. Germline V gene sequence: CDR1 SQVTM, CDR2 ANQGSEA. V lost 7 bases and J lost 5; bases outside the gene matches: 6. This CDR3 has 13 amino acids.

Details on this clone: Other DNA sequences from this sample encode an identical CDR3 as well. V gene TRBV5-1 combines with J gene TRBJ2-3, with D perhaps matching TRBD1 (5 bases). The CDR3 length is 15 residues. In germline, CDR1 is SGHRS, CDR2 YFSETQ. Deletions cut 2 bases from V and 1 base from J, with 11 bases between. The CDR3 loop is CASSLGQGGTDTQYF. CDR3 sequence (DNA): TGCGCCAGCAGCTTAGGGCAGGGCGGCACAGATACGCAGTATTTT. The full variable domain, rest sourced from reference TRBV5-1 and TRBJ2-3, is KAGVTQTPRYLIKTRGQQVTLSCSPISGHRSVSWYQQTPGQGLQFLFEYFSETQRNKGNFPGRFSGRQFSNSRSEMNVSTLELGDSALYLCASSLGQGGTDTQYFGPGTRLTVL.

The J gene is TRBJ2-5, the V gene TRBV11-2; 11 nucleotides agree with TRBD2. The CDR3 totals 16 residues. Germline V gives CDR1 SGHAT, CDR2 FQNNGV. The trim removed 3 bases at V and 2 bases at J, leaving 5 bases unmatched. Written as DNA, the CDR3 is TGTGCCAGCAGCTTGGGGACTAGCGGACCACAAGAGACCCAGTACTTC. Its protein is CASSLGTSGPQETQYF.

A few counts support this clone. For the CDR3, the DNA is TGTGCCAGCAGCTTAATTCTGGGGCCCGATCAGCCCCAGCATTTT. This sequence encodes CASSLILGPDQPQHF. The V call is TRBV7-8, the J call TRBJ1-5; D possibly corresponds to TRBD1 (5 bases). The CDR3 extends over 15 amino acids. Germline lookup yields CDR1 SGHVS and CDR2 FQNEAQ. Trimming took 2 bases from V and 5 from J, leaving 13 bases between them. The full variable domain, rest sourced from reference TRBV7-8 and TRBJ1-5, is GAGVSQSPRYKVAKRGQDVALRCDPISGHVSLFWYQQALGQGPEFLTYFQNEAQLDKSGLPSDRFFAERPEGSVSTLKIQRTQQEDSAVYLCASSLILGPDQPQHFGDGTRLSIL.

This clone was detected a few times. This chain connects TRBV11-2 to TRBJ2-1, with D tentatively TRBD2 (6 bases). Germline-derived CDR1 and CDR2 are SGHAT and FQNNGV. The CDR3 has 16 residues. Between the trimmed V and J ends, which lost 5 bases and 3 bases, there was a span of 17 bases. DNA for the CDR3: TGTGCCAGCAGCCCTCCGGGCCTAGCGAGCTACAATGAGCAGTTCTTC. Translated, it gives CASSPPGLASYNEQFF.

The V gene is TRBV6-5, the J gene TRBJ2-3; 9 bases map to TRBD2. Per germline, CDR1 MNHEY and CDR2 SVGAGI. The CDR3 is made up of 12 amino acids. Losses at the gene ends were 8 bases for V and 11 bases for J; bases not matched to a gene: 8. The CDR3 coding sequence is TGTGCCAGCGGACTAGCGCTCTCCGGGCAGTATTTT. It encodes CASGLALSGQYF.

The chain is built from TRBV29-1 and TRBJ1-1; no firm D call. The CDR3 spans 14 residues. The germline V gene encodes CDR1 SQVTM and CDR2 ANQGSEA. Deletions cut 3 bases from V and 0 bases from J, with 11 bases between. The CDR3 reads CSVEGLLMNTEAFF. The CDR3 region has the DNA TGCAGCGTTGAGGGCCTATTGATGAACACTGAAGCTTTCTTT.

This clone was counted a few times. This chain connects TRBV4-1 to TRBJ1-5; 11 positions agree with TRBD1. The germline CDR1 and CDR2 sequences are MGHRA and YSYEKL. V gave up 4 bases and J gave up 5 bases; unmatched junction bases: 4. The CDR3 has 15 amino acids. CDR3 DNA: TGCGCCAGCAGCCCCTGGACAGGGGGCGATCAGCCCCAGCATTTT. Protein: CASSPWTGGDQPQHF.

The chain has TRBV27 and TRBJ2-1; tentative D call: TRBD2 (6 bases). Trimming removed 7 bases from V and 4 bases from J, with 11 bases in between. CDR3 length: 13 residues. Germline V gene sequence: CDR1 MNHEY, CDR2 SMNVEV (reference sequence). The CDR3 loop reads CASTRDSYNEQFF. In DNA form, the CDR3 reads TGTGCCAGCACTCGGGACTCTTACAATGAGCAGTTCTTC.

The V call is TRBV7-8, the J call TRBJ1-5; 7 bases are a match to TRBD1. Germline V gene lookup returns CDR1 SGHVS and CDR2 FQNEAQ. The CDR3 length is 16 residues. V lost 5 bases to trimming and J lost 3 bases; unmatched junction nucleotides: 10. The CDR3: CASSPDMDRNNQPQHF. The CDR3 bases are TGTGCCAGCAGCCCAGACATGGACAGGAACAATCAGCCCCAGCATTTT.

The chain links TRBV7-7 to TRBJ2-3; 7 positions agree with TRBD1. Germline loops: CDR1 SSHAT, CDR2 FNYEAQ (reference sequence). The CDR3 is made up of 14 amino acids. The V segment lost 3 bases and the J segment 1 base; nucleotides outside the gene matches: 1. The CDR3 protein is CASSFGQGTDTQYF. The CDR3 nucleotides read TGTGCCAGCAGCTTTGGACAGGGCACAGATACGCAGTATTTT.

This clone was counted a single time. The rearrangement uses TRBV30 and TRBJ1-1; 7 nucleotides agree with TRBD1. This CDR3 is 16 amino acids long. Germline CDR1 is GTSNPN and CDR2 is SVGIG (reference sequence). With 3 bases clipped from V and 1 base from J, the junction kept 11 bases outside the gene matches. CDR3 sequence (DNA): TGTGCCTGGAGAAACTACAAAAGGGGGCCGAACACTGAAGCTTTCTTT. Translated: CAWRNYKRGPNTEAFF.

This clone was found a few times. The chain employs TRBV10-2 and TRBJ2-1; a possible D gene is TRBD2 (5 bases). Trimming took off 0 bases at V and 8 bases at J, with 8 bases between the two ends. The CDR3 runs to 13 residues. Looked up from germline, CDR1 is WSHSY and CDR2 is SAAADI. This CDR3 is CASSESRVDEQFF. The CDR3 DNA reads as TGCGCCAGCAGTGAGTCGCGGGTCGATGAGCAGTTCTTC.

Notes on this clone: A far larger clone is only one base removed, so a read error is likely. Other DNA sequences within the sample encode an identical CDR3. The chain has TRBV7-2 and TRBJ2-7; D call uncertain. The germline gives CDR1 SGHTA, CDR2 FQGNSA. The CDR3 totals 16 residues. V gave up 5 bases and J gave up 3 bases, with 20 bases separating them. CDR3 region: CASSQEAGKGYYEQYF. CDR3 bases: TGTGCCAGCAGCCAAGAAGCAGGAAAAGGCTACTACGAGCAGTACTTC.

Concerning this clone: A junction end diverges from the germline sequence, so it may reflect a read error. The genes are TRBV7-3 and TRBJ2-2; 12 bases are a match to TRBD2. This CDR3 is built from 17 residues. Per the germline V gene, CDR1 is SGHTA and CDR2 is FQGTGA. This CDR3 is CVSSLLPSGRATGELFF. DNA of the CDR3: TGTGTCAGCAGCTTACTTCCTAGCGGGAGGGCCACCGGGGAGCTGTTTTTT.

The chain combines TRBV15 with TRBJ2-1; TRBD2 matches 10 bases. With 5 bases clipped from V and 7 bases from J, the junction kept 14 bases outside the gene matches. The CDR3 sequence is 17 residues long. Germline loops: CDR1 LNHNV, CDR2 YYDKDF (reference sequence). DNA for the CDR3: TGTGCCACCAGCCCAAGCCTAATAGCGGGAGGTGTTAATGAGCAGTTCTTC. It specifies CATSPSLIAGGVNEQFF.

This clone showed up just once. The rearrangement joins TRBV19 to TRBJ1-5, with 8 bases aligning to TRBD1. Germline assignment: CDR1 LNHDA and CDR2 SQIVND (reference sequence). The CDR3 runs to 16 residues. Trimming took 5 bases from V and 0 from J; bases not matched to a gene: 6. CDR3 nucleotide sequence: TGTGCCAGTAGTTTCCGACAGGGGCTTAGCAATCAGCCCCAGCATTTT. Protein: CASSFRQGLSNQPQHF.

V usage is TRBV19 and J usage is TRBJ1-3, with D perhaps matching TRBD1 (5 bases). This CDR3 region has 14 residues. V dropped 5 bases and J dropped 1 base, with 9 bases sitting between them. CDR1 LNHDA and CDR2 SQIVND come from the germline V gene (reference sequence). The CDR3 here is CASSSRVSGNTIYF. In DNA, the CDR3 is TGTGCCAGTAGTTCCAGGGTTTCTGGAAACACCATATATTTT.

J is TRBJ2-7 and V is TRBV6-5, with 9 nucleotides matching TRBD2. The CDR3 has 15 amino acids. V lost 6 bases, J lost 3 bases, and 9 bases stayed unmatched. Germline V gene lookup returns CDR1 MNHEY and CDR2 SVGAGI. The CDR3 region has the DNA TGTGCCAGCAGGCCTTTTGAGCGGGAGGACTACGAGCAGTACTTC. Translating it yields CASRPFEREDYEQYF.

This chain uses TRBV7-3 with TRBJ2-2; 9 bases match TRBD2. Germline CDR1 reads SGHTA; CDR2 reads FQGTGA. The CDR3 contains 17 residues. V was pared by 3 bases and J by 0 bases, with 5 bases of the junction left unmatched. CDR3 in amino acids: CASSFKAGGSNTGELFF. The CDR3 region has the DNA TGTGCCAGCAGCTTTAAAGCGGGGGGTTCGAACACCGGGGAGCTGTTTTTT.

As to this clone: Given the absence of the conserved phenylalanine or tryptophan at the CDR3 end, a read error is likely. This chain joins TRBV4-1 and TRBJ2-7; no clear D. Germline loops: CDR1 MGHRA, CDR2 YSYEKL. The CDR3 contains 16 residues. CDR3 loop: CESSPEAAKGYYEQYS. The CDR3 DNA follows: TGCGAAAGCAGCCCAGAAGCAGCAAAAGGCTACTACGAGCAGTACTCC.

The chain recombines TRBV5-1 with TRBJ1-2; D gene unclear. This CDR3 is built from 14 residues. V was clipped by 3 bases and J by 4 bases, with 13 bases between them. The V gene's germline CDR1 is SGHRS and CDR2 YFSETQ. The CDR3 reads CASSSEESAYGYTF. CDR3 coding DNA: TGCGCCAGCAGCTCTGAGGAAAGCGCCTATGGCTACACCTTC.

The V and J genes are TRBV5-6 and TRBJ2-1; 10 nucleotides agree with TRBD2. Germline assignment: CDR1 SGHDT and CDR2 YYEEEE. The CDR3 spans 16 residues. Unmatched junction bases numbered 2, after V lost 0 bases and J lost 2 bases. The CDR3 is CASSLGAGGTYNEQFF. CDR3 sequence (DNA): TGTGCCAGCAGCTTGGGAGCGGGGGGGACCTACAATGAGCAGTTCTTC.